This T cell receptor beta chain was captured in a study of regulatory T cells in long-lasting Graves disease. This CDR3 is 16 amino acids long. The germline V gene encodes CDR1 SNHLY and CDR2 FYNNEI. Worth noting for this clonotype: One end of the junction fails to match germline, which may point to a read error.

Time point in this sample: persistent/refractory GD, antithyroid drugs over 5 years with positive TRAb. Researchers made the TCR library from RNA that was extracted from PBMCs. Arm-PCR of CDR3 regions with iRepertoire HTBI primers generated TCR beta libraries. TCRdb processed the multiplex PCR reads anew with MiXCR; each CDR3 protein has one entry. Among under 450,000 distinct CDR3 sequences listed, around 22% were seen once. The sample in question was peripheral blood mononuclear cells (PBMCs), obtained when the disease was refractory, from a patient treated with antithyroid drugs. The receptor was isolated from a female donor with Graves disease. The chain links TRBV2 to TRBJ1-5; TRBD1 might be the D (5 bases). The CDR3 DNA follows: TGTGCCAGCTGTGAGTCAGGGATGAAGGGCGATCAGCCCCAGCATTTT. Amino acids: CASCESGMKGDQPQHF.